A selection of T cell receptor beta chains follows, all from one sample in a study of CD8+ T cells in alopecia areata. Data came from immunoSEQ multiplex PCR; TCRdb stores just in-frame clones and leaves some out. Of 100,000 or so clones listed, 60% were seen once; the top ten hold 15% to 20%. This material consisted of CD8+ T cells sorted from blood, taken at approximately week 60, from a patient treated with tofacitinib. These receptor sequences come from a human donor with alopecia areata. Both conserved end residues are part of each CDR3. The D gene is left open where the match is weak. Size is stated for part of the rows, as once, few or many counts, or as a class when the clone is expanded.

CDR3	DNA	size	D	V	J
CSVEYGRNTEAFF	TGCAGCGTTGAGTATGGAAGGAACACTGAAGCTTTCTTT	.	.	TRBV29-1	TRBJ1-1
CASSGGRLAGVSNEQFF	TGTGCCAGCAGTGGCGGCAGACTAGCGGGGGTAAGCAATGAGCAGTTCTTC	few	TRBD2	TRBV2	TRBJ2-1
CSVEGIQGVSTDTQYF	TGCAGCGTTGAAGGTATACAGGGAGTTAGCACAGATACGCAGTATTTT	.	.	TRBV29-1	TRBJ2-3
CASSNTGELFF	TGTGCCAGCTCGAACACCGGGGAGCTGTTTTTT	once	.	TRBV6-5	TRBJ2-2
CASSPTGAFF	TGTGCCAGCAGCCCAACCGGAGCTTTCTTT	few	.	TRBV9	TRBJ1-1
CASSLVTPGEQFF	TGTGCCAGCAGCTTAGTAACCCCTGGGGAGCAGTTCTTC	.	.	TRBV7-9	TRBJ2-1
CASSWASPVSYEQYF	TGCGCCAGCAGCTGGGCTTCCCCGGTCTCCTACGAGCAGTACTTC	.	.	TRBV5-1	TRBJ2-7
CAWSANYGSEAFF	TGTGCCTGGAGTGCAAATTATGGGAGCGAAGCTTTCTTT	.	.	TRBV30	TRBJ1-1
CSVQGPREQYF	TGCAGCGTCCAAGGCCCCCGCGAGCAGTACTTC	.	.	TRBV29-1	TRBJ2-7
CASSPRPGPINQPQHF	TGTGCCAGCAGCCCACGCCCGGGGCCGATAAATCAGCCCCAGCATTTT	.	.	TRBV5-6	TRBJ1-5
CASSLFSGQGEFF	TGTGCCAGCAGCTTATTTTCGGGACAGGGAGAGTTCTTC	few	TRBD1	TRBV7-9	TRBJ2-1
CASIGQGSTEAFF	TGTGCCAGCATTGGGCAGGGGAGCACTGAAGCTTTCTTT	.	.	TRBV6-4	TRBJ1-1
CASGGGPYNEQFF	TGTGCCAGCGGCGGGGGCCCCTACAATGAGCAGTTCTTC	.	.	TRBV6-5	TRBJ2-1
CASSLGAGQGRDTQYF	TGCGCCAGCAGCTTGGGCGCGGGACAAGGCAGAGATACGCAGTATTTT	.	.	TRBV5-1	TRBJ2-3
CSVVAGGPRGFEQYF	TGCAGCGTTGTAGCGGGGGGCCCTCGGGGGTTCGAGCAGTACTTC	.	TRBD2	TRBV29-1	TRBJ2-7
CASSFGVRNSPLHF	TGTGCCAGCAGTTTTGGGGTTCGTAATTCACCCCTCCACTTT	.	.	TRBV28	TRBJ1-6
CASTMGAGEQYF	TGCGCCAGTACCATGGGGGCGGGCGAGCAGTACTTC	.	.	TRBV5-1	TRBJ2-7
CASTIRGYGELFF	TGTGCCAGCACCATCCGCGGCTACGGGGAGCTGTTTTTT	few	.	TRBV13	TRBJ2-2
CASSSTGDNEQFF	TGTGCCAGCAGCTCGACAGGGGACAATGAGCAGTTCTTC	.	TRBD1	TRBV13	TRBJ2-1
CASRLDRDGDTQYF	TGTGCCAGCAGGTTAGACAGGGATGGAGATACGCAGTATTTT	.	TRBD1	TRBV9	TRBJ2-3
CASSLNKDTQYF	TGTGCCAGCAGCTTAAACAAAGATACGCAGTATTTT	.	.	TRBV7-6	TRBJ2-3
CASRITSGAQRTQYF	TGTGCCAGCAGGATAACTAGCGGGGCCCAACGGACCCAGTACTTC	.	TRBD2	TRBV6-5	TRBJ2-5
CASSLWTGNQPQHF	TGTGCCAGCAGCTTATGGACAGGGAATCAGCCCCAGCATTTT	once	TRBD1	TRBV7-8	TRBJ1-5
CASSFGQGNQPQHF	TGTGCCAGCAGCTTCGGACAGGGAAATCAGCCCCAGCATTTT	.	TRBD1	TRBV11-2	TRBJ1-5
CASSSDMANSPLHF	TGTGCCAGCAGCTCGGACATGGCCAATTCACCCCTCCACTTT	.	.	TRBV11-2	TRBJ1-6
CASSQSLNTEAFF	TGTGCCAGCAGCCAATCCCTCAACACTGAAGCTTTCTTT	.	.	TRBV14	TRBJ1-1
CASIEENTEAFF	TGTGCCAGCATAGAGGAGAACACTGAAGCTTTCTTT	.	.	TRBV25-1	TRBJ1-1
CASSPIDRDYGYTF	TGTGCCAGCAGCCCTATTGACAGGGACTATGGCTACACCTTC	.	TRBD1	TRBV27	TRBJ1-2
CAWSPGGPPLGQYF	TGTGCCTGGAGTCCCGGAGGGCCGCCTCTCGGGCAGTACTTC	.	.	TRBV30	TRBJ2-7
CASSFGLGDYEQFF	TGCGCCAGCAGCTTCGGGTTGGGGGACTATGAGCAGTTCTTC	few	.	TRBV5-1	TRBJ2-1
CASSLTRNEQFF	TGTGCCAGTAGTTTAACTAGGAATGAGCAGTTCTTC	few	.	TRBV19	TRBJ2-1
CASSEIGSSYEQYF	TGTGCCAGCAGTGAAATCGGCAGCTCCTACGAGCAGTACTTC	.	.	TRBV2	TRBJ2-7
CASSYYGTGVNTEAFF	TGTGCCAGCAGTTACTACGGGACAGGGGTCAACACTGAAGCTTTCTTT	once	TRBD1	TRBV6-5	TRBJ1-1
CASSLDGIGMEQFF	TGCGCCAGCAGCTTGGATGGCATCGGGATGGAGCAGTTCTTC	few	.	TRBV5-1	TRBJ2-1
CSVIRDTGELFF	TGCAGCGTCATCCGGGACACCGGGGAGCTGTTTTTT	.	.	TRBV29-1	TRBJ2-2
CAWSVQSEAYEQYF	TGTGCCTGGAGTGTACAGTCGGAAGCCTACGAGCAGTACTTC	.	.	TRBV30	TRBJ2-7
CTSSQDRGELTEAFF	TGCACCAGCAGCCAAGATAGAGGAGAGCTCACTGAAGCTTTCTTT	.	.	TRBV1	TRBJ1-1
CASSTQLAGKNTGELFF	TGTGCCAGCAGCACCCAACTAGCGGGGAAGAACACCGGGGAGCTGTTTTTT	.	TRBD2	TRBV13	TRBJ2-2
CASRPPGFTDTQYF	TGTGCCAGCAGGCCCCCGGGCTTCACAGATACGCAGTATTTT	medium-sized	.	TRBV7-9	TRBJ2-3
CAWDLRGVLTF	TGTGCCTGGGACTTACGGGGGGTCCTCACCTTC	.	.	TRBV30	TRBJ1-2
CAWSRDTAMETQYF	TGTGCCTGGAGTAGGGACACGGCCATGGAGACCCAGTACTTC	once	.	TRBV30	TRBJ2-5
CAWSAASGGDSPLHF	TGTGCCTGGAGTGCCGCCTCGGGGGGTGATTCACCCCTCCACTTT	once	.	TRBV30	TRBJ1-6
CASSDETGYNEQFF	TGTGCCAGCAGCGACGAAACAGGTTACAATGAGCAGTTCTTC	many	.	TRBV11-3	TRBJ2-1
CASTLGVAGGRNEQFF	TGTGCCAGCACCCTGGGTGTAGCGGGGGGGCGCAATGAGCAGTTCTTC	.	TRBD2	TRBV11-2	TRBJ2-1
CSVGQVWGVNTEAFF	TGCAGCGTTGGCCAGGTCTGGGGTGTGAACACTGAAGCTTTCTTT	.	.	TRBV29-1	TRBJ1-1
CSVELSTGLPYEQYF	TGCAGCGTTGAATTATCGACAGGGCTTCCCTACGAGCAGTACTTC	.	TRBD1	TRBV29-1	TRBJ2-7
CASSSRVGTEQFF	TGTGCCAGCAGCTCCAGGGTCGGCACTGAGCAGTTCTTC	.	.	TRBV7-9	TRBJ2-1
CASSGGQTYGYTF	TGTGCCAGCAGCGGGGGACAGACCTATGGCTACACCTTC	.	TRBD1	TRBV9	TRBJ1-2
CAWAPDGLYGYTF	TGTGCCTGGGCCCCGGACGGACTCTATGGCTACACCTTC	.	.	TRBV30	TRBJ1-2
CASSVRTGYNEQFF	TGTGCCAGCAGCGTCCGGACAGGTTACAATGAGCAGTTCTTC	.	TRBD1	TRBV13	TRBJ2-1
CASSLSLGAGGDYGYTF	TGTGCCAGCAGTTTATCATTAGGGGCAGGGGGGGACTATGGCTACACCTTC	.	TRBD1	TRBV27	TRBJ1-2
CASRQGWSNSPLHF	TGTGCCAGCCGACAGGGGTGGAGTAATTCACCCCTCCACTTT	few	TRBD1	TRBV27	TRBJ1-6
CSVDGEGVLQETQYF	TGCAGCGTTGATGGGGAGGGGGTACTCCAAGAGACCCAGTACTTC	.	.	TRBV29-1	TRBJ2-5
CASSRAGANTGELFF	TGTGCCAGCAGCCGCGCAGGGGCGAACACCGGGGAGCTGTTTTTT	.	.	TRBV7-8	TRBJ2-2
CASSGPAGGVHNEQFF	TGTGCCAGCAGTGGCCCTGCTGGGGGTGTTCACAATGAGCAGTTCTTC	.	.	TRBV27	TRBJ2-1
CASGLPGTDTQYF	TGTGCTAGTGGTTTGCCAGGTACAGATACGCAGTATTTT	.	.	TRBV12-5	TRBJ2-3
CASSYLARGETQYF	TGTGCCAGCAGTTACTTGGCTCGAGGGGAGACCCAGTACTTC	once	.	TRBV6-5	TRBJ2-5
CASSRRGAMNTEAFF	TGTGCCAGCAGCCGGAGGGGCGCCATGAACACTGAAGCTTTCTTT	once	.	TRBV14	TRBJ1-1
CASSPPGGNEKLFF	TGTGCCAGCTCACCACCCGGGGGTAATGAAAAACTGTTTTTT	.	.	TRBV18	TRBJ1-4
CASSPGGVPAYEQYF	TGTGCCAGCAGCCCAGGGGGGGTACCGGCCTACGAGCAGTACTTC	.	.	TRBV6-5	TRBJ2-7